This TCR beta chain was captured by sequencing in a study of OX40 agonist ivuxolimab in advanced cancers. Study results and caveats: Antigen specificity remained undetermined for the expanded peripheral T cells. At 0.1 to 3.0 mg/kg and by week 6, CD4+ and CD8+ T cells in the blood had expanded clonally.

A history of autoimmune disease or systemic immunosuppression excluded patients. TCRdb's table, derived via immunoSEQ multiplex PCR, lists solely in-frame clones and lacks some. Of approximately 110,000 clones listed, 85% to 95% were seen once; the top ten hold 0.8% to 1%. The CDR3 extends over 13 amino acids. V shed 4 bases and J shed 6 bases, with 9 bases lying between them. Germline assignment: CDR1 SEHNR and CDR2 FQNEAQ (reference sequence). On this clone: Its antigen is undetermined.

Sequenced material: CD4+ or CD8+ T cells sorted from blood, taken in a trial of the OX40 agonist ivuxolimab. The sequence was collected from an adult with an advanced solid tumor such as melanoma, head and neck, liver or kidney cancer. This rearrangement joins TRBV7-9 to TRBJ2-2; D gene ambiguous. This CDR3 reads CASSSIISGELFF. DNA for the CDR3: TGTGCCAGCAGCTCTATTATCTCCGGGGAGCTGTTTTTT.